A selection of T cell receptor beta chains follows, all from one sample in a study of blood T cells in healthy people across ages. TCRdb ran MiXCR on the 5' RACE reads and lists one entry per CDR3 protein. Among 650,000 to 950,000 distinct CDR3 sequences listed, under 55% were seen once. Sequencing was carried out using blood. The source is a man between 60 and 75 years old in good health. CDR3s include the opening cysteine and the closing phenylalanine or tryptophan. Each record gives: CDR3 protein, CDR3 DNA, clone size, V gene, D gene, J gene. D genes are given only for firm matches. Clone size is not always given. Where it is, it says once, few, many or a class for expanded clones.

CDR3aa: CSASPTGPEQYF; CDR3nt: TGCAGTGCTAGCCCGACAGGACCCGAGCAGTACTTC; abundance: few; v_gene: TRBV20-1; d_gene: .; j_gene: TRBJ2-7
CDR3aa: CAWTKTGGRTNYGYTF; CDR3nt: TGTGCCTGGACTAAAACGGGGGGCAGGACAAACTATGGCTACACCTTC; abundance: .; v_gene: TRBV30; d_gene: .; j_gene: TRBJ1-2
CDR3aa: CSVLQGSLSTEAFF; CDR3nt: TGCAGCGTCCTCCAGGGCTCGTTAAGCACTGAAGCTTTCTTT; abundance: .; v_gene: TRBV29-1; d_gene: .; j_gene: TRBJ1-1
CDR3aa: CASSRTGTAYEQYF; CDR3nt: TGCGCCAGCAGCCGCACCGGGACAGCCTACGAGCAGTACTTC; abundance: many; v_gene: TRBV4-3; d_gene: TRBD1; j_gene: TRBJ2-7
CDR3aa: CASSNFGRGGDEQYF; CDR3nt: TGTGCCAGCAGCAATTTCGGCAGGGGGGGTGACGAGCAGTACTTC; abundance: few; v_gene: TRBV21-1; d_gene: .; j_gene: TRBJ2-7
CDR3aa: CASSPGGGSNEKLFF; CDR3nt: TGCGCCAGCAGCCCGGGCGGGGGCTCTAATGAAAAACTGTTTTTT; abundance: few; v_gene: TRBV5-1; d_gene: .; j_gene: TRBJ1-4
CDR3aa: CASSGKLAGGHDTQYF; CDR3nt: TGTGCCAGCAGCGGAAAGCTAGCGGGGGGGCATGATACGCAGTATTTT; abundance: few; v_gene: TRBV7-2; d_gene: TRBD2; j_gene: TRBJ2-3
CDR3aa: CASARQGIYEQYF; CDR3nt: TGTGCCAGCGCACGCCAGGGTATCTACGAGCAGTACTTC; abundance: .; v_gene: TRBV18; d_gene: .; j_gene: TRBJ2-7
CDR3aa: CASSYRISETQYF; CDR3nt: TGTGCCAGCAGTTACCGAATCTCGGAGACCCAGTACTTC; abundance: few; v_gene: TRBV6-2/TRBV6-3; d_gene: .; j_gene: TRBJ2-5
CDR3aa: CASSLGQGVSTGELFF; CDR3nt: TGTGCCAGCAGCTTGGGACAGGGAGTGAGCACCGGGGAGCTGTTTTTT; abundance: .; v_gene: TRBV7-8; d_gene: TRBD1; j_gene: TRBJ2-2
CDR3aa: CASSQSPGYEQYF; CDR3nt: TGCGCCAGCAGCCAATCCCCGGGATACGAGCAGTACTTC; abundance: few; v_gene: TRBV4-3; d_gene: .; j_gene: TRBJ2-7
CDR3aa: CASSRGPNIQYF; CDR3nt: TGCGCCAGCAGCCGAGGACCAAACATTCAGTACTTC; abundance: few; v_gene: TRBV4-1; d_gene: .; j_gene: TRBJ2-4
CDR3aa: CASSLARSATNEKLFF; CDR3nt: TGTGCCAGCAGCTTAGCGAGGAGTGCAACTAATGAAAAACTGTTTTTT; abundance: few; v_gene: TRBV7-9; d_gene: .; j_gene: TRBJ1-4
CDR3aa: CASSHRLNTEAFF; CDR3nt: TGCGCCAGCAGCCACCGACTGAACACTGAAGCTTTCTTT; abundance: .; v_gene: TRBV4-1; d_gene: .; j_gene: TRBJ1-1
CDR3aa: CSAMMGTSGANVLTF; CDR3nt: TGCAGTGCTATGATGGGGACCTCTGGGGCCAACGTCCTGACTTTC; abundance: .; v_gene: TRBV20-1; d_gene: .; j_gene: TRBJ2-6
CDR3aa: CAWSPRTGSYEQYF; CDR3nt: TGTGCCTGGAGCCCTCGGACAGGCTCCTACGAGCAGTACTTC; abundance: few; v_gene: TRBV30; d_gene: TRBD1; j_gene: TRBJ2-7
CDR3aa: CASSPPRGSGGTYGYRTQYF; CDR3nt: TGCGCCAGCAGCCCCCCTAGGGGTAGCGGGGGGACCTACGGCTACCGTACGCAGTATTTT; abundance: .; v_gene: TRBV4-1; d_gene: TRBD2; j_gene: TRBJ2-3
CDR3aa: CASSFGAENTEAFF; CDR3nt: TGCGCCAGCAGCTTTGGAGCGGAAAATACTGAAGCTTTCTTT; abundance: many; v_gene: TRBV5-1; d_gene: .; j_gene: TRBJ1-1
CDR3aa: CSARVSWRGNEQYF; CDR3nt: TGCAGTGCTAGGGTCTCCTGGCGGGGCAACGAGCAGTACTTC; abundance: .; v_gene: TRBV20-1; d_gene: .; j_gene: TRBJ2-7
CDR3aa: CSASAGGIYNEQFF; CDR3nt: TGCAGTGCTAGTGCGGGGGGCATCTACAATGAGCAGTTCTTC; abundance: .; v_gene: TRBV20-1; d_gene: TRBD2; j_gene: TRBJ2-1